This T cell receptor beta chain was sequenced in a study of early T cells in non-severe SARS-CoV-2 infection. About the research overall: Bulk RNA isolated from unsorted whole blood underwent sequencing; chains were not paired. Study conclusions and caveats: Missing private and CD4 specificities, VDJdb matching favored anti-spike CD8 responses.

This clonotype showed up many times. Its antigen remains unknown. As part of library construction, unique molecular identifiers were attached to individual cDNA molecules. Using its own MiXCR run on the 5' RACE reads, TCRdb lists one record per CDR3 protein. The table has some 26,000 distinct CDR3 sequences, around 4.4% seen once. V trimming: 1 base; J trimming: 6 bases; junction bases outside the gene matches: 15. CDR3 size: 17 residues. CDR1 is DFQATT and CDR2 is SNEGSKA in the germline V gene (reference sequence). This TCR was recovered from an adult who was a healthcare worker with PCR-confirmed SARS-CoV-2 infection or an uninfected control (not recorded which). The genes are TRBV20-1 and TRBJ1-1, with 9 bases identical to TRBD1. The sequenced sample consisted of whole blood. As DNA, the CDR3 is TGCAGTGCTAGAGTTATAGGGACAGGGCGGTTTTTCGCTGAAGCTTTCTTT. The encoded protein is CSARVIGTGRFFAEAFF.